Below, 10 T cell receptor beta chains from the same sample are listed, as sequenced in a study of blood T cell repertoires in COVID-19 (dated by TCRdb to 2020 to 2021). The library was made by the immunoSEQ multiplex PCR assay. The source is immuneACCESS, and TCRdb retained only in-frame sequences with V and J called. Part of the clones is not carried over; for the studies checked, unresolved V genes explain less than half of this, and the remainder is unexplained. A total of 100,000 or so clones appear in this sample, 65% to 90% of them only once. In total, the top ten clones hold around 4.5% of the sample. Material: peripheral blood. The receptors were gathered from a man between 45 and 60 years old with acute or convalescent COVID-19.

V usage is TRBV29-1 and J usage is TRBJ2-7; possible D gene TRBD1, 6 bases. The CDR3 is 13 residues long. V shed 3 bases and J shed 4 bases, with 13 bases lying between them. CDR1 and CDR2 (germline): SQVTM, ANQGSEA. The CDR3 here is CSVEGQGLYEQYF. For the CDR3, the DNA is TGCAGCGTTGAGGGTCAGGGGTTATACGAGCAGTACTTC.

The V gene is TRBV4-2, the J gene TRBJ2-1; TRBD2 matches at 7 bases. V lost 0 bases, J lost 7 bases, and 3 bases stayed unmatched. This CDR3 is 14 amino acids long. The germline V gene has CDR1 LGHNA and CDR2 YNFKEQ. CDR3 bases: TGTGCCAGCAGCCAAGACTCTAGCGGTAATGAGCAGTTCTTC. It is translated as CASSQDSSGNEQFF.

The chain combines TRBV7-3 with TRBJ2-1; possible D gene TRBD2, 5 bases. Germline values: CDR1 SGHTA, CDR2 FQGTGA. Trimming removed 5 bases at V and 5 bases at J, with 19 bases between. The CDR3 length is 16 residues. The CDR3 nucleotides are TGTGCCAGCAGCCTAGTACGTACGGACTTGAACAATGAGCAGTTCTTC. Translating gives CASSLVRTDLNNEQFF. Combining the CDR3 with reference TRBV7-3 and TRBJ2-1 gives the whole variable domain GAGVSQTPSNKVTEKGKYVELRCDPISGHTALYWYRQSLGQGPEFLIYFQGTGAADDSGLPNDRFFAVRPEGSVSTLKIQRTERGDSAVYLCASSLVRTDLNNEQFFGPGTRLTVL.

The genes are TRBV11-3 and TRBJ2-1; D may be TRBD1 (6 bases). The CDR3 is 16 residues long. The V end was cut by 4 bases, the J end by 2 bases, with 15 bases between. The germline CDR1 and CDR2 sequences are SGHNT and YENEEA. CDR3 in DNA: TGTGCCAGCAGCTCCCGACCCAGGGGCCCCTACAATGAGCAGTTCTTC. Amino acids: CASSSRPRGPYNEQFF.

The chain recombines TRBV11-3 with TRBJ1-6, with D possibly matching TRBD1 (6 bases). Trimming removed 2 bases at V and 8 bases at J, with 16 bases between. CDR3 length equals 16 residues. Germline CDR1 SGHNT, CDR2 YENEEA. Here the CDR3 DNA reads TGTGCCAGCAGCTTATGGGACACTAAACGAGATTCACCCCTCCACTTT. It specifies CASSLWDTKRDSPLHF.

Notes on this clone: One end of the junction is discordant with germline, which a read error may explain. V usage is TRBV11-3 and J usage is TRBJ2-7; 14 bases map to TRBD2. This CDR3 is 14 amino acids long. Germline loops: CDR1 SGHNT, CDR2 YENEEA. The chain's CDR3 is CASSLSGLAGALDF. The CDR3 DNA is TGTGCCAGCAGCTTATCGGGACTAGCGGGAGCATTGGACTTC.

This chain connects TRBV7-6 to TRBJ1-4; maybe TRBD1 (6 bases). Germline V CDR1 and CDR2: SGHVS, FNYEAQ. The V gene lost 2 bases and the J gene lost 0 bases, with 13 bases spanning the gap. This CDR3 contains 17 residues. This chain's CDR3 is CASSLTGQRTTNEKLFF. The CDR3 DNA reads as TGTGCCAGCAGCTTAACCGGACAGCGAACAACTAATGAAAAACTGTTTTTT. Full variable domain (rest looked up from reference TRBV7-6 and TRBJ1-4): GAGVSQSPRYKVTKRGQDVALRCDPISGHVSLYWYRQALGQGPEFLTYFNYEAQQDKSGLPNDRFSAERPEGSISTLTIQRTEQRDSAMYRCASSLTGQRTTNEKLFFGSGTQLSVL.

V is TRBV5-8 and J is TRBJ2-1, with D maybe TRBD2 (6 bases). CDR1 is SGHTS, CDR2 YDEGEE, per germline. The V and J ends lost 1 base and 0 bases respectively, with 8 bases between them. This CDR3 region has 15 residues. CDR3 coding DNA: TGTGCCAGCAGCTTGTTCGGGAGCTCCTACAATGAGCAGTTCTTC. Encoded protein: CASSLFGSSYNEQFF.

This chain links TRBV5-1 with TRBJ1-1, with 10 bases aligning to TRBD1. The trim removed 4 bases at V and 4 bases at J, leaving 7 bases unmatched. The CDR3 sequence is 15 residues long. Germline CDR1 SGHRS, CDR2 YFSETQ. The CDR3 reads CASSRKTGGGTEAFF. DNA for the CDR3: TGCGCCAGCAGCCGTAAGACAGGGGGCGGCACTGAAGCTTTCTTT.

This clone has a count of ten or more. The chain has TRBV7-6 and TRBJ1-3; 8 bases line up with TRBD1. CDR1 is SGHVS, CDR2 FNYEAQ, per germline. The ends lost 8 bases at V and 4 bases at J; junction bases unmatched: 7. This CDR3 region has 14 residues. CDR3 sequence reads: CASSWGTGGNTIYF. The DNA for the CDR3 is TGTGCCAGCTCGTGGGGGACAGGAGGAAACACCATATATTTT.